These 20 T cell receptor beta chains share one sample of origin, sequenced in a study of human T cells and chemical hapten exposure. TCRdb called the 5' RACE reads again in MiXCR, with one record for every CDR3 protein. Among more than 60,000 distinct CDR3 sequences listed, roughly 15% were seen once. RNA extraction used unfractionated whole blood as the source of total RNA. The source of these receptors is a female donor in good health.

This sequence joins TRBV12-3 or TRBV12-4 and TRBJ1-5, with a weak D call TRBD1 (5 bases). CDR3 length: 16 amino acids. V was trimmed by 3 bases and J by 2 bases, leaving 14 bases between them. This chain's CDR3 is CASSFWRRGGNQPQHF. In DNA, the CDR3 is TGTGCCAGCAGTTTTTGGAGACGAGGGGGCAATCAGCCCCAGCATTTT.

The chain recombines TRBV7-2 with TRBJ2-1; 9 bases agree with TRBD2. Germline V gives CDR1 SGHTA, CDR2 FQGNSA. V shed 3 bases, J shed 0 bases, and the junction held 12 bases outside the gene matches. This CDR3 is built from 19 residues. CDR3 loop: CASSFPSLAGVSSYNEQFF. The CDR3 DNA sequence: TGTGCCAGCAGCTTCCCATCCTTAGCGGGGGTTAGCTCCTACAATGAGCAGTTCTTC.

This clonotype was seen more than once but under ten times. This chain links TRBV5-1 with TRBJ2-7; D might be TRBD1 or TRBD2, each matching 5 bases. Germline-derived CDR1 and CDR2 are SGHRS and YFSETQ. The CDR3 spans 16 residues. With 5 bases removed from V and 1 base from J, the gap between germline ends came to 19 bases. The CDR3 region has the DNA TGCGCCAGCAGGGTGTCAGGGACGGTGGAGTCCTACGAGCAGTACTTC. It translates to CASRVSGTVESYEQYF.

The chain is built from TRBV18 and TRBJ1-1; the D is unclear. There are 14 residues in the CDR3. V was cut by 3 bases and J by 0 bases, with 8 bases left in between. The germline V gene encodes CDR1 KGHSH and CDR2 LQKENI. Here the CDR3 DNA reads TGTGCCAGCTCACCTAACAGTATGAACACTGAAGCTTTCTTT. Residues: CASSPNSMNTEAFF.

This clonotype was observed a few times. The rearrangement links TRBV18 to TRBJ2-5; 7 nucleotides agree with TRBD1. CDR3 size: 15 residues. Losses at the gene ends were 3 bases for V and 2 bases for J; bases not matched to a gene: 6. CDR1 and CDR2 from the germline V gene are KGHSH and LQKENI. The CDR3: CASSPRTGQQETQYF. The DNA of the CDR3 is TGTGCCAGCTCACCCAGGACGGGACAGCAAGAGACCCAGTACTTC.

Here the CDR3 DNA reads TGTGCCAGCAGCCCGACCAGAATCAGGCAAGAGACCCAGTACTTC. Its protein product is CASSPTRIRQETQYF. The J gene is TRBJ2-5, the V gene TRBV6-2 or TRBV6-3; D remains ambiguous. Germline V gene data show CDR1 as MNHEY and CDR2 as SVGEGT. The CDR3 has 15 residues. The ends were cut back, 6 bases at V and 2 bases at J, with 16 bases in the middle.

This clonotype was seen a handful of times. The chain links TRBV18 to TRBJ1-1; TRBD1 is a possible D gene (5 bases). V lost 1 base and J 4 bases, leaving 19 bases between the germline ends. Germline V gene lookup returns CDR1 KGHSH and CDR2 LQKENI. The CDR3 has 17 residues. The CDR3 is CASSPRVPKGSGTEAFF. In DNA, the CDR3 is TGTGCCAGCTCACCACGGGTTCCGAAGGGGTCGGGCACTGAAGCTTTCTTT.

This clonotype was counted at least ten times. The V and J genes are TRBV4-3 and TRBJ2-3, with 7 bases lining up with TRBD2. Germline V CDR1 and CDR2: LGHNA, YSLEER. Trimming cost V 4 bases and J 4 bases; bases outside gene matches: 8. CDR3 length: 15 amino acids. The CDR3 loop reads CASSRAGLGADTQYF. The CDR3 coding sequence is TGCGCCAGCAGCCGAGCGGGGCTTGGGGCAGATACGCAGTATTTT.

This chain links TRBV30 with TRBJ2-5; no clear D. The germline gives CDR1 GTSNPN, CDR2 SVGIG (reference sequence). CDR3 length: 12 residues. V lost 4 bases to trimming and J lost 5 bases, with 11 bases between them. The CDR3 here is CAWTAGWETQYF. For the CDR3, the DNA is TGTGCCTGGACGGCAGGCTGGGAGACCCAGTACTTC. The complete variable domain, with remaining parts taken from reference TRBV30 and TRBJ2-5, reads SQTIHQWPATLVQPVGSPLSLECTVEGTSNPNLYWYRQAAGRGLQLLFYSVGIGQISSEVPQNLSASRPQDRQFILSSKKLLLSDSGFYLCAWTAGWETQYFGPGTRLLVL.

This rearrangement joins TRBV28 to TRBJ2-1; 10 positions match TRBD2. The CDR3 sequence is 17 residues long. The V gene end was trimmed by 7 bases and the J gene end by 4 bases; junction bases not matched to a gene: 13. Germline V gives CDR1 MDHEN, CDR2 SYDVKM. CDR3 in amino acids: CASTLSPGLAPYNEQFF. In DNA form, the CDR3 reads TGTGCCAGCACTCTGTCCCCGGGACTAGCGCCGTACAATGAGCAGTTCTTC.

This chain links TRBV15 with TRBJ2-5; D is unclear. CDR3 size: 13 residues. Per germline, CDR1 LNHNV and CDR2 YYDKDF (reference sequence). V lost 1 base to trimming and J lost 2 bases, with 5 bases between them. The CDR3 DNA is TGTGCCACCAGCAGAGCGCCTCAAGAGACCCAGTACTTC. Protein: CATSRAPQETQYF.

This chain joins TRBV5-1 and TRBJ2-3; 11 bases are shared with TRBD2. V trimming: 9 bases; J trimming: 5 bases; junction bases outside the gene matches: 8. Looked up from germline, CDR1 is SGHRS and CDR2 is YFSETQ. The CDR3 is 14 residues long. The CDR3 protein is CATALAGAVDTQYF. CDR3 nucleotide sequence: TGCGCCACCGCACTAGCGGGAGCTGTAGATACGCAGTATTTT.

This clonotype was recorded at least ten times. The J gene is TRBJ2-6, the V gene TRBV7-2; D may be TRBD1 or TRBD2 (5 bases each). The CDR3 extends over 16 amino acids. The germline gives CDR1 SGHTA, CDR2 FQGNSA. V shed 1 base and J shed 4 bases, with 11 bases lying between them. In DNA form, the CDR3 reads TGTGCCAGCAGCTTAGGAACGGGGCTCGGGGCCAACGTCCTGACTTTC. Protein: CASSLGTGLGANVLTF. Looking up the rest from reference TRBV7-2 and TRBJ2-6 gives the full variable domain: GAGVSQSPSNKVTEKGKDVELRCDPISGHTALYWYRQSLGQGLEFLIYFQGNSAPDKSGLPSDRFSAERTGGSVSTLTIQRTQQEDSAVYLCASSLGTGLGANVLTFGAGSRLTVL.

V usage is TRBV29-1 and J usage is TRBJ2-5; D uncertain. The germline V gene has CDR1 SQVTM and CDR2 ANQGSEA. V lost 3 bases and J 0 bases, leaving 5 bases between the germline ends. The CDR3 sequence is 12 residues long. CDR3 nucleotide sequence: TGCAGCGTTGAGCGGAACCAAGAGACCCAGTACTTC. Encoded protein: CSVERNQETQYF.

This clonotype was counted a few times. The V and J genes are TRBV28 and TRBJ1-5; D is undetermined. The V and J ends lost 7 bases and 9 bases respectively, with 13 bases between them. Germline CDR1 and CDR2: MDHEN and SYDVKM. There are 12 residues in the CDR3. CDR3: CASNTATRPQHF. CDR3 nucleotide sequence: TGTGCCAGCAACACCGCGACACGGCCCCAGCATTTT.

This clonotype was observed at least ten times. The chain links TRBV7-2 to TRBJ1-5, with D unresolved. From germline, CDR1 is SGHTA and CDR2 FQGNSA. The CDR3 has 13 residues. V lost 0 bases, J lost 7 bases, and 7 bases lay in between. The chain's CDR3 is CASSLAGEQPQHF. The CDR3 DNA reads TGTGCCAGCAGCTTAGCGGGTGAACAGCCCCAGCATTTT.

J is TRBJ2-1 and V is TRBV20-1; the match to TRBD2 covers 9 bases. The CDR3 runs 13 residues. Germline CDR1 is DFQATT and CDR2 is SNEGSKA (reference sequence). V trimming: 2 bases; J trimming: 4 bases; junction bases outside the gene matches: 0. Here the CDR3 DNA reads TGCAGTGCTAGAAGCGGGGGGTACAATGAGCAGTTCTTC. It encodes CSARSGGYNEQFF.

This clonotype was seen a few times. The rearrangement uses TRBV10-2 and TRBJ1-5; TRBD1 might be the D (6 bases). The CDR3 extends over 15 amino acids. CDR1 is WSHSY and CDR2 is SAAADI in the germline V gene. V dropped 3 bases and J dropped 2 bases, with 11 bases sitting between them. The CDR3 coding sequence is TGCGCCAGCAGTGACGGGGGCGCGGGCAATCAGCCCCAGCATTTT. It is translated as CASSDGGAGNQPQHF.

To note about this clonotype: The junction does not match germline at one end; this may be a read error. The gene calls are TRBV2 and TRBJ2-2; 9 bases are a match to TRBD1. This CDR3 has 15 amino acids. CDR1 SNHLY and CDR2 FYNNEI come from the germline V gene. The CDR3 reads CASSQQGAATGELYF. In nucleotides, the CDR3 is TGTGCCAGCAGTCAACAGGGGGCGGCCACCGGGGAGCTGTATTTT. The full variable domain, with the rest looked up from reference TRBV2 and TRBJ2-2, is EPEVTQTPSHQVTQMGQEVILRCVPISNHLYFYWYRQILGQKVEFLVSFYNNEISEKSEIFDDQFSVERPDGSNFTLKIRSTKLEDSAMYFCASSQQGAATGELYFGEGSRLTVL.

This chain links TRBV6-2 or TRBV6-3 with TRBJ2-3; weak D call: TRBD2 (6 bases). Germline lookup yields CDR1 MNHEY and CDR2 SVGEGT. V lost 5 bases, J lost 4 bases, and 13 bases lay in between. The CDR3 is made up of 14 amino acids. In DNA form, the CDR3 reads TGTGCCAGCAGTAGACTAGTAATCCCAGATACGCAGTATTTT. It translates to CASSRLVIPDTQYF.